A single sample is the source of the 21 T cell receptor beta chains below, sequenced in a study of shared clonotypes between healthy human individuals. Produced via immunoSEQ multiplex PCR; TCRdb's table is partial and in-frame only. The sample contains about 480,000 clones, 79% of which appear only once. The sample comprised PBMCs. The origin of the receptors is a woman aged 40 to 49 in good health. Some clones in this sample may be carry-over from other donors' samples.

The genes are TRBV5-4 and TRBJ1-1, with unresolved D. Trimming removed 0 bases at V and 1 base at J, with 10 bases between. In germline, CDR1 is SGHNT, CDR2 YYREEE (reference sequence). This CDR3 contains 15 residues. The CDR3 is CASSLGGRRNTEAFF. CDR3 bases: TGTGCCAGCAGCTTGGGAGGCAGGCGGAACACTGAAGCTTTCTTT.

Regarding this clone: Other DNA sequences within the sample encode an identical CDR3. The chain combines TRBV7-6 with TRBJ2-5, with 7 bases fitting TRBD2. Germline loops: CDR1 SGHVS, CDR2 FNYEAQ. The CDR3 length is 11 residues. CDR3 amino acids: CAGGDRETQYF. The CDR3 nucleotides are TGTGCTGGGGGGGATCGAGAGACCCAGTACTTC.

The V and J genes are TRBV6-5 and TRBJ2-1; 10 bases fit TRBD1. Losses at the gene ends were 5 bases for V and 2 bases for J; bases not matched to a gene: 3. Germline V CDR1 and CDR2: MNHEY, SVGAGI. The CDR3 is 15 residues long. Written as DNA, the CDR3 is TGTGCCAGCAGTGGCGGACAGGGGGCCTACAATGAGCAGTTCTTC. This encodes CASSGGQGAYNEQFF.

This chain connects TRBV18 to TRBJ1-2; D might be TRBD1 (5 bases). Between the trimmed V and J ends, which lost 2 bases and 4 bases, there was a span of 17 bases. The CDR3 totals 16 residues. From germline, CDR1 is KGHSH and CDR2 LQKENI. As DNA, the CDR3 is TGTGCCAGCTCACCATCGGCCGGGGGGAAACTCTATGGCTACACCTTC. The encoded protein is CASSPSAGGKLYGYTF.

The rearrangement links TRBV10-3 to TRBJ2-7, with D tentatively TRBD1 (6 bases). Trimming took off 0 bases at V and 3 bases at J, with 12 bases between the two ends. This CDR3 is 15 amino acids long. The germline V gene has CDR1 ENHRY and CDR2 SYGVKD. The CDR3 reads CAISESRDTYYEQYF. The CDR3 DNA follows: TGTGCCATCAGTGAGTCGAGGGACACTTACTACGAGCAGTACTTC.

J is TRBJ2-1 and V is TRBV6-6, with D possibly TRBD1 on 7 matching bases. CDR1 is MNHNY, CDR2 SVGAGI, per germline (reference sequence). This CDR3 is 16 amino acids long. V lost 2 bases and J lost 4, with 15 bases in between. In nucleotides, the CDR3 is TGTGCCAGCAGTTACCCGCGGGACAGAATATACAATGAGCAGTTCTTC. Residues: CASSYPRDRIYNEQFF.

The gene calls are TRBV7-6 and TRBJ2-5; D remains unclear. Germline-derived CDR1 and CDR2 are SGHVS and FNYEAQ. Between the trimmed V and J ends, which lost 1 base and 2 bases, there was a span of 8 bases. CDR3 length: 14 amino acids. The CDR3 DNA reads TGTGCCAGCAGCTTAGGCTCAGCGCAAGAGACCCAGTACTTC. Residues: CASSLGSAQETQYF.

The CDR3 DNA is TGTGCCACGGGGGGCCTAGCGGGGCCGGGTGAGCAGTACTTC. This sequence encodes CATGGLAGPGEQYF. This sequence joins TRBV28 and TRBJ2-5, with TRBD2 identical over 9 bases. CDR1 is MDHEN, CDR2 SYDVKM, per germline. After removal of 10 bases from V and 11 bases from J, the junction contained 17 bases not matched to a gene. The CDR3 is made up of 14 amino acids.

The chain links TRBV9 to TRBJ1-1; 8 bases match TRBD1. Trimming cost V 4 bases and J 3 bases; bases outside gene matches: 2. This CDR3 is 13 amino acids long. Per germline, CDR1 SGDLS and CDR2 YYNGEE. The chain's CDR3 is CASSLTGDTEAFF. DNA of the CDR3: TGTGCCAGCAGCCTGACAGGGGACACTGAAGCTTTCTTT.

The chain couples TRBV2 to TRBJ2-1; no clear D gene. CDR3 length: 13 residues. V lost 4 bases, J lost 9 bases, and 13 bases lay in between. Per the germline V gene, CDR1 is SNHLY and CDR2 is FYNNEI. CDR3 in amino acids: CASSGPLRGEQFF. DNA for the CDR3: TGTGCCAGCAGTGGGCCCCTTCGTGGTGAGCAGTTCTTC.

The chain carries TRBV7-9 and TRBJ2-3; TRBD1 aligns across 12 bases. J gave up 5 bases and V 5 bases, and 8 bases lay outside the gene matches. Germline CDR1 is SEHNR and CDR2 is FQNEAQ (reference sequence). The CDR3 has 16 amino acids. The CDR3: CASSLPGQGAGDTQYF. For the CDR3, the DNA is TGTGCCAGCAGCCTACCGGGACAGGGGGCAGGAGATACGCAGTATTTT.

The CDR3 loop is CASSSSNTEAFF. The CDR3 coding sequence is TGTGCCAGCAGCTCCTCGAACACTGAAGCTTTCTTT. This chain links TRBV28 with TRBJ1-1; D ambiguous. Trimming stripped 6 bases from V and 1 base from J, with 6 bases between. Germline V gene sequence: CDR1 MDHEN, CDR2 SYDVKM. This CDR3 is 12 amino acids long.

The CDR3, as DNA: TGTGCCAGCTCTACCGACAGTTATCAGCCCCAGCATTTT. It is translated as CASSTDSYQPQHF. The V gene is TRBV18, the J gene TRBJ1-5; tentatively, D is TRBD1 (5 bases). There are 13 residues in the CDR3. In germline, CDR1 is KGHSH, CDR2 LQKENI. Trimming pared 6 bases from V and 5 bases from J, leaving 11 bases between.

The V gene is TRBV14, the J gene TRBJ1-1, with D hard to call. V lost 0 bases, J lost 1 base, and 9 bases lay in between. This CDR3 spans 15 amino acids. Germline V gene data show CDR1 as SGHDN and CDR2 as FVKESK. This CDR3 is CASSQDTLGNTEAFF. CDR3 coding DNA: TGTGCCAGCAGCCAAGACACCCTGGGGAACACTGAAGCTTTCTTT. The entire variable domain, with the rest obtained from reference TRBV14 and TRBJ1-1, is as follows: EAGVTQFPSHSVIEKGQTVTLRCDPISGHDNLYWYRRVMGKEIKFLLHFVKESKQDESGMPNNRFLAERTGGTYSTLKVQPAELEDSGVYFCASSQDTLGNTEAFFGQGTRLTVV.

This sequence joins TRBV7-9 and TRBJ1-5; TRBD1 is a possible D gene (5 bases). Trimming removed 2 bases from V and 2 bases from J, with 10 bases in between. This CDR3 spans 15 amino acids. CDR1 is SEHNR and CDR2 is FQNEAQ in the germline V gene (reference sequence). The CDR3 sequence is CASSLSRAGNQPQHF. The CDR3, as DNA: TGTGCCAGCAGCTTATCCAGGGCGGGCAATCAGCCCCAGCATTTT.

The chain combines TRBV2 with TRBJ1-2; unclear D gene. The germline V and J ends were trimmed by 4 bases and 3 bases, with 9 bases remaining between them. The CDR3 spans 13 residues. CDR1 is SNHLY and CDR2 is FYNNEI in the germline V gene. The CDR3 DNA follows: TGTGCCAGCAGTGCCAGGAATTACTATGGCTACACCTTC. Amino acid sequence: CASSARNYYGYTF.

The table lists this clone with a few counts. V gene TRBV6-5 combines with J gene TRBJ2-2; D is tentatively TRBD1 or TRBD2 (6 bases each). The V gene lost 6 bases and the J gene lost 7 bases, with 15 bases spanning the gap. There are 14 residues in the CDR3. CDR1 is MNHEY and CDR2 is SVGAGI in the germline V gene. Written as DNA, the CDR3 is TGTGCCAGCAGACGCGGGACAAATCGCGGGGAGCTGTTTTTT. Its translation: CASRRGTNRGELFF.

The chain uses TRBV7-3 and TRBJ1-1; 7 bases agree with TRBD1. The CDR3 covers 16 residues. Looked up from germline, CDR1 is SGHTA and CDR2 is FQGTGA. The junction had 10 bases not matched to a gene; V was cut back by 1 base and J by 5 bases. The CDR3 DNA is TGTGCCAGCAGCTTAAACGGCGGGACAGCATTGACTGAAGCTTTCTTT. This sequence encodes CASSLNGGTALTEAFF.

V and J are TRBV6-5 and TRBJ1-5; the match to TRBD1 covers 9 bases. The V segment lost 3 bases and the J segment 3 bases; nucleotides outside the gene matches: 6. The CDR3 is made up of 16 amino acids. The V gene's germline CDR1 is MNHEY and CDR2 SVGAGI. CDR3 coding DNA: TGTGCCAGCAGTTATCAGGACAGGGGCAACAATCAGCCCCAGCATTTT. This translates into CASSYQDRGNNQPQHF.

The chain has TRBV28 and TRBJ1-3; D gene ambiguous. From germline, CDR1 is MDHEN and CDR2 SYDVKM. Trimming left V 6 bases short and J 0 bases short, with 15 bases between. This CDR3 has 16 residues. As DNA, the CDR3 is TGTGCCAGCAGCACATCGACAACGAACTCTGGAAACACCATATATTTT. It translates to CASSTSTTNSGNTIYF.

The V call is TRBV27, the J call TRBJ2-1; D unclear. This CDR3 is built from 15 residues. CDR1 is MNHEY, CDR2 SMNVEV, per germline (reference sequence). V lost 2 bases to trimming and J lost 8 bases, with 16 bases between them. CDR3 bases: TGTGCCAGCAGTTTAGCACTGTTGAGTTACCATGAGCAGTTCTTC. Its translation is CASSLALLSYHEQFF.